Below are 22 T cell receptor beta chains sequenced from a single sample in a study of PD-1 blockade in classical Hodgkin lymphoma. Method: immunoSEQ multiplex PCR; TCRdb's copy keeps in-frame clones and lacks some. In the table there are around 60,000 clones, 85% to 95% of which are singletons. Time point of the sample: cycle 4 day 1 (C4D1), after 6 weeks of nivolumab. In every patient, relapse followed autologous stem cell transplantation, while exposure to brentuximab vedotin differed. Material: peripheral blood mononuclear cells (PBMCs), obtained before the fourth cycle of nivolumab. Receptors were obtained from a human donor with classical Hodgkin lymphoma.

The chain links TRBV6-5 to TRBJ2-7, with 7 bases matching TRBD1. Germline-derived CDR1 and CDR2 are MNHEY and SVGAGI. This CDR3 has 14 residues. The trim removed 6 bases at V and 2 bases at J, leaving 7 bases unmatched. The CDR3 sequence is CASRGTDLTYEQYF. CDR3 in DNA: TGTGCCAGCAGGGGGACAGATCTAACCTACGAGCAGTACTTC.

CDR3 protein: CASSLGGAAERSGNTIYF. The CDR3 bases are TGCGCCAGCAGCTTGGGTGGGGCAGCCGAACGGTCTGGAAACACCATATATTTT. The chain couples TRBV5-1 to TRBJ1-3; the D gene is possibly TRBD1 (5 bases). The germline CDR1 and CDR2 sequences are SGHRS and YFSETQ. This CDR3 region has 18 residues. The V end lost 0 bases, the J end lost 1 base, and 17 bases lay between the germline ends. Looking up the rest from reference TRBV5-1 and TRBJ1-3 gives the full variable domain: KAGVTQTPRYLIKTRGQQVTLSCSPISGHRSVSWYQQTPGQGLQFLFEYFSETQRNKGNFPGRFSGRQFSNSRSEMNVSTLELGDSALYLCASSLGGAAERSGNTIYFGEGSWLTVV.

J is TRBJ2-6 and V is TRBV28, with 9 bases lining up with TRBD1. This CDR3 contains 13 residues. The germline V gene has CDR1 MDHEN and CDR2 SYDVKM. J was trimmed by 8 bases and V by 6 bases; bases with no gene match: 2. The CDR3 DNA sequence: TGTGCCAGCAGACAGGGGGCTACCAACGTCCTGACTTTC. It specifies CASRQGATNVLTF.

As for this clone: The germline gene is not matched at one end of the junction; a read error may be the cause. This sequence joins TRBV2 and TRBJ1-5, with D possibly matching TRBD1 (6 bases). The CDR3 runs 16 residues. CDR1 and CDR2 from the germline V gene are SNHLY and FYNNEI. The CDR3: CASREEAGAINQPQHF. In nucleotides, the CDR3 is TGTGCCAGCAGAGAAGAAGCAGGGGCAATCAATCAGCCCCAGCATTTT.

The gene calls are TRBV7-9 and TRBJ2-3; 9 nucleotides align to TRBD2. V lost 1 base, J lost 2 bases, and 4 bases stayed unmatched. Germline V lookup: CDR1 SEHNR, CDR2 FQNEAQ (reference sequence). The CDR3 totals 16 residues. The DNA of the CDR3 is TGTGCCAGCAGCTTAGGGCTAGCGGGGATCACAGATACGCAGTATTTT. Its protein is CASSLGLAGITDTQYF.

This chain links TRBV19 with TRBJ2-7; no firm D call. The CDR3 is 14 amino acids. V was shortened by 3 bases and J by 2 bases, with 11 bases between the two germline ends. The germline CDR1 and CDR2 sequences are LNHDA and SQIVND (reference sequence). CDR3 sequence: CASSIGPTTYEQYF. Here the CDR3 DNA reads TGTGCCAGTAGTATCGGTCCGACCACCTACGAGCAGTACTTC.

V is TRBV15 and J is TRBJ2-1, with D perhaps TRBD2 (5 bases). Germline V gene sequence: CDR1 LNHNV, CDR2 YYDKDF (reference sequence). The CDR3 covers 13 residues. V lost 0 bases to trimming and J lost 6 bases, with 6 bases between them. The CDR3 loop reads CATSRDRGNEQFF. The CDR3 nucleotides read TGTGCCACCAGCAGAGATCGGGGCAATGAGCAGTTCTTC.

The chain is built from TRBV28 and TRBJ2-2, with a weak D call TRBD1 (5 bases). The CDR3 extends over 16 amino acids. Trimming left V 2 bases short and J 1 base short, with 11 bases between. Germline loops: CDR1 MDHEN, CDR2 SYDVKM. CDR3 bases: TGTGCCAGCAGTTTAGACGCAGGGTTGAACACCGGGGAGCTGTTTTTT. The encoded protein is CASSLDAGLNTGELFF. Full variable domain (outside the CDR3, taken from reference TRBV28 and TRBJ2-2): DVKVTQSSRYLVKRTGEKVFLECVQDMDHENMFWYRQDPGLGLRLIYFSYDVKMKEKGDIPEGYSVSREKKERFSLILESASTNQTSMYLCASSLDAGLNTGELFFGEGSRLTVL.

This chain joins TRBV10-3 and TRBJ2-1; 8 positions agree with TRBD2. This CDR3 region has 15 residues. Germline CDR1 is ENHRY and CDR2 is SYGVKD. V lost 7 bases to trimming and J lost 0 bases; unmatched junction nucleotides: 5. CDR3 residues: CAITKSGSSYNEQFF. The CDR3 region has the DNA TGTGCCATCACCAAAAGCGGGAGCTCCTACAATGAGCAGTTCTTC.

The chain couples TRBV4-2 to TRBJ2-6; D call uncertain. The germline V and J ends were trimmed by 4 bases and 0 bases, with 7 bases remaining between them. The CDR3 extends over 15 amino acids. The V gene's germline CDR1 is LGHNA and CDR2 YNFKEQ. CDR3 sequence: CASSRLLSGANVLTF. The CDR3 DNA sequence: TGTGCCAGCAGCCGCCTACTCTCTGGGGCCAACGTCCTGACTTTC.

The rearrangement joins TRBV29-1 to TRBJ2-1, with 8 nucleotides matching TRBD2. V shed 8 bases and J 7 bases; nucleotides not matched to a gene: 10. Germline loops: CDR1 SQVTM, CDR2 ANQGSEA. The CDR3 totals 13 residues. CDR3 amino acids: CSLGRTSMNEQFF. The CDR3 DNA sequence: TGCAGCTTGGGCAGGACTAGCATGAATGAGCAGTTCTTC.

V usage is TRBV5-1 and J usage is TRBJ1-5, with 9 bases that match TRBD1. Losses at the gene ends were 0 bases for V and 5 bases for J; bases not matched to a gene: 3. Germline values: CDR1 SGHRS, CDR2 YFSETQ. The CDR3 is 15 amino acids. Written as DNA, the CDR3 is TGCGCCAGCAGCTTGGGGGACAGGGTTGATCAGCCCCAGCATTTT. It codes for CASSLGDRVDQPQHF.

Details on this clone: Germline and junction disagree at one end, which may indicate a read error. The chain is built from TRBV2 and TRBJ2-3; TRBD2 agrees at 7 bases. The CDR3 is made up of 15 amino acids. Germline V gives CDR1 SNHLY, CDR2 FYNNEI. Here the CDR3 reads CASGETSRVHGPQYF. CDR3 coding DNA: TGTGCCAGCGGTGAGACTAGCCGAGTGCACGGCCCGCAGTATTTT.

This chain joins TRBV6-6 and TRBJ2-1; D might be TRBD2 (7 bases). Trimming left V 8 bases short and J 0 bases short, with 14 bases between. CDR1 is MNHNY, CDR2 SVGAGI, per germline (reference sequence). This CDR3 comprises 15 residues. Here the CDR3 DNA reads TGTGCCAGCGGAGCCGGGGGGCACTCCTACAATGAGCAGTTCTTC. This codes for CASGAGGHSYNEQFF.

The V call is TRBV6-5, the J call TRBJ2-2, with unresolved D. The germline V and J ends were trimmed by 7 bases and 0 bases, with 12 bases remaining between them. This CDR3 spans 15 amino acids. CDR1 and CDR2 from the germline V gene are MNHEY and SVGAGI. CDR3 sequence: CASNPILANTGELFF. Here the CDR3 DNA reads TGTGCCAGCAACCCTATACTGGCGAACACCGGGGAGCTGTTTTTT.

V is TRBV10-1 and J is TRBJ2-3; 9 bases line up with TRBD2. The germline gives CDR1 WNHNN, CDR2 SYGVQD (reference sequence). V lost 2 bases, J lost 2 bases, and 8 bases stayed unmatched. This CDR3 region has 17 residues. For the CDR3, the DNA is TGCGCCAGCAGTGAGACCAGACTAGCGGAGACCACAGATACGCAGTATTTT. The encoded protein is CASSETRLAETTDTQYF.

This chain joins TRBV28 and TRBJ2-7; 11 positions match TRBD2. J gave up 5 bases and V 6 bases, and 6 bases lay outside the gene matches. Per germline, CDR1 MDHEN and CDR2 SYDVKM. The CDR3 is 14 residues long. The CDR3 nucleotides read TGTGCCAGCAGCTTAGCGGGAGGGCCCCACGAGCAGTACTTC. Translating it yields CASSLAGGPHEQYF.

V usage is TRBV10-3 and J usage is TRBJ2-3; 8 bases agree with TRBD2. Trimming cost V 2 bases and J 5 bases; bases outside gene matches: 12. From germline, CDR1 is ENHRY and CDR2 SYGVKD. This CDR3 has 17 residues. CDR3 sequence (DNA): TGTGCCATCAGTGAGCCCGTTGTCGGGGGGGCCTTAGATACGCAGTATTTT. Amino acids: CAISEPVVGGALDTQYF.

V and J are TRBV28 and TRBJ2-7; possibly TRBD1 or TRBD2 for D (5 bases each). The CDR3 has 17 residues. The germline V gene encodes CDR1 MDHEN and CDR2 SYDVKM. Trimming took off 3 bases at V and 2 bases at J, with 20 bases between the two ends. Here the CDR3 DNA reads TGTGCCAGCAGTTTGTACCCGGGACCCAGGGAGACCTACGAGCAGTACTTC. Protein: CASSLYPGPRETYEQYF.

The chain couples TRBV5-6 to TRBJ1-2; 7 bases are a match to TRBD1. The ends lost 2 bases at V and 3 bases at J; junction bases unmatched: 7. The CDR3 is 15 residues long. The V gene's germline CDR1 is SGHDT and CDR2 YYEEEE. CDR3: CASSFYAGGHYGYTF. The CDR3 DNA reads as TGTGCCAGCAGCTTTTATGCAGGGGGTCACTATGGCTACACCTTC. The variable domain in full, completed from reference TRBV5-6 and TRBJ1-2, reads DAGVTQSPTHLIKTRGQQVTLRCSPKSGHDTVSWYQQALGQGPQFIFQYYEEEERQRGNFPDRFSGHQFPNYSSELNVNALLLGDSALYLCASSFYAGGHYGYTFGSGTRLTVV.

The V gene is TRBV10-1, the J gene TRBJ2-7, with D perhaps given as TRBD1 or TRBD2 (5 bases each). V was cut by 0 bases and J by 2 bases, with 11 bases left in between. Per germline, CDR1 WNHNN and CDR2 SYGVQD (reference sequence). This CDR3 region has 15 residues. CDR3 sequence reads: CASSESGDYTYEQYF. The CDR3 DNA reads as TGCGCCAGCAGTGAGTCGGGGGATTATACCTACGAGCAGTACTTC.

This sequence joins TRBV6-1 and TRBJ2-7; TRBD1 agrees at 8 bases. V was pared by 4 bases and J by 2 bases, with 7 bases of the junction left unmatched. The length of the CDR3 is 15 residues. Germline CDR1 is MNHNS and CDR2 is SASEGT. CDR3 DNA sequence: TGTGCCAGCAGTGTCCTCGGACAGGGCACCTACGAGCAGTACTTC. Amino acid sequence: CASSVLGQGTYEQYF.